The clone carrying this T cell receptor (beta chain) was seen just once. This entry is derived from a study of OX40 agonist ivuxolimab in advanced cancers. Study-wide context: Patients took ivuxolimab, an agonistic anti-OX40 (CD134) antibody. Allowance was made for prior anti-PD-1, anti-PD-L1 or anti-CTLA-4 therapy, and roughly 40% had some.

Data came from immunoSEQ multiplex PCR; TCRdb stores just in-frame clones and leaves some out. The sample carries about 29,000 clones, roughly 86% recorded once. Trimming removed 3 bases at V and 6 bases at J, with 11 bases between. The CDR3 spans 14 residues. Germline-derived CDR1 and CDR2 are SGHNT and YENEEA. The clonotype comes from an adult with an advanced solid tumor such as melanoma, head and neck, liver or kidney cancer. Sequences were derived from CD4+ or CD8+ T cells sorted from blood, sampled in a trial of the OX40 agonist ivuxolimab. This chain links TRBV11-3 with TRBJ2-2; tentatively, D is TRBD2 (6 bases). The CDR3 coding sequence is TGTGCCAGCAGCTTCTCGGGAGCCGCCGGGGAGCTGTTTTTT. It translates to CASSFSGAAGELFF. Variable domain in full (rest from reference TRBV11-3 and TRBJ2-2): EAGVVQSPRYKIIEKKQPVAFWCNPISGHNTLYWYLQNLGQGPELLIRYENEEAVDDSQLPKDRFSAERLKGVDSTLKIQPAELGDSAVYLCASSFSGAAGELFFGEGSRLTVL.